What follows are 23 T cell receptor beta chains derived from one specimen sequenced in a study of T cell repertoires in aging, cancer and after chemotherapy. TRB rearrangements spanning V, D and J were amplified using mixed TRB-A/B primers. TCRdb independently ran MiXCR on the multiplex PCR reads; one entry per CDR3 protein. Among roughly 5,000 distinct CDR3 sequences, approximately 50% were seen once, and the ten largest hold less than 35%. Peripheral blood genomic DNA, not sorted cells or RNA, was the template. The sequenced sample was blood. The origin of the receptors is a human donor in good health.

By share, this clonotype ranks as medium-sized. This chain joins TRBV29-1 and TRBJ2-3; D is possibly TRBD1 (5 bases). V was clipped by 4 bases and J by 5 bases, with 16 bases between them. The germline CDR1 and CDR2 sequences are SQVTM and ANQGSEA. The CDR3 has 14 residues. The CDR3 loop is CSVGTGAPGDTQYF. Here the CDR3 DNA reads TGCAGCGTTGGTACAGGAGCCCCCGGAGATACGCAGTATTTT.

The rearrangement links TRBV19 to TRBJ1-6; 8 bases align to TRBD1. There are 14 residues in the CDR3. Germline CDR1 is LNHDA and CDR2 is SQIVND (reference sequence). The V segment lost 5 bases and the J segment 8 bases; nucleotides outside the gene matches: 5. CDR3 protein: CASSDRGLDSPLHF. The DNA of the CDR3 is TGTGCCAGTAGTGACAGGGGCCTGGATTCACCCCTCCACTTT. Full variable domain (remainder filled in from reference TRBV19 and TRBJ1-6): DGGITQSPKYLFRKEGQNVTLSCEQNLNHDAMYWYRQDPGQGLRLIYYSQIVNDFQKGDIAEGYSVSREKKESFPLTVTSAQKNPTAFYLCASSDRGLDSPLHFGNGTRLTVT.

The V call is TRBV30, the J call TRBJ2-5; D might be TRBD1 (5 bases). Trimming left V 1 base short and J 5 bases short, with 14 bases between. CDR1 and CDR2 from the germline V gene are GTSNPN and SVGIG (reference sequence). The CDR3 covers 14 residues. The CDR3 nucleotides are TGTGCCTGGAGTGAGGGGATCGCCGGGGAGACCCAGTACTTC. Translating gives CAWSEGIAGETQYF.

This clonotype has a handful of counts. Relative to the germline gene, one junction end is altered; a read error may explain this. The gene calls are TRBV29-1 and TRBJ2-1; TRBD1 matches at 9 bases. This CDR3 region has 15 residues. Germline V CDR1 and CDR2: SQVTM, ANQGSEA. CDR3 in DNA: TGCAGTGTTGCGGTGACAGGGGGTTTTTACAATGAGCAGTTCTTC. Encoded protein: CSVAVTGGFYNEQFF.

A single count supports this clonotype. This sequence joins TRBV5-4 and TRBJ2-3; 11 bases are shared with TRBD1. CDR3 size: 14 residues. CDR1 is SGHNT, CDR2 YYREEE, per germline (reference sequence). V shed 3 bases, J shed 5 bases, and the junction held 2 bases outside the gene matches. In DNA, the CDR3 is TGTGCCAGCAGCTCGGGACAGGGGGGAGATACGCAGTATTTT. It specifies CASSSGQGGDTQYF.

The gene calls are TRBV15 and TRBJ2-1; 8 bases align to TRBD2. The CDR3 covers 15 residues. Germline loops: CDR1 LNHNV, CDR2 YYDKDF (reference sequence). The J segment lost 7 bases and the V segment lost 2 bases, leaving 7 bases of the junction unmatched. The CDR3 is CATSRMSGSSNEQFF. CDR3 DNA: TGTGCCACCAGCAGAATGAGCGGGAGTTCGAATGAGCAGTTCTTC.

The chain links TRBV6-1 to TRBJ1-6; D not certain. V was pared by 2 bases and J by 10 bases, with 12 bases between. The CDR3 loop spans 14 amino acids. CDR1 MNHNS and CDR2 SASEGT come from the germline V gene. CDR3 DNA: TGTGCCAGCAGTGAAACCCGGGTGGCATCACCCCTCCACTTT. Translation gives CASSETRVASPLHF.

The CDR3 nucleotides read TGTGCCTGGTCCCCCCCGGGACAGGGGTATCAGCCCCAGCATTTT. Its translation: CAWSPPGQGYQPQHF. This rearrangement joins TRBV30 to TRBJ1-5, with 10 positions matching TRBD1. CDR3 length: 15 residues. Trimming cost V 5 bases and J 5 bases; bases outside gene matches: 9. CDR1 and CDR2 (germline): GTSNPN, SVGIG (reference sequence). Full variable domain (remainder filled in from reference TRBV30 and TRBJ1-5): SQTIHQWPATLVQPVGSPLSLECTVEGTSNPNLYWYRQAAGRGLQLLFYSVGIGQISSEVPQNLSASRPQDRQFILSSKKLLLSDSGFYLCAWSPPGQGYQPQHFGDGTRLSIL.

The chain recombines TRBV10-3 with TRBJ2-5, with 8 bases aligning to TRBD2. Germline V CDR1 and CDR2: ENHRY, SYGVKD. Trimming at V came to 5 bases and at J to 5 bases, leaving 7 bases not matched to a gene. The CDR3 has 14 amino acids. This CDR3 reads CAISLSGEEETQYF. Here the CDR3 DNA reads TGTGCCATCAGTCTTAGCGGGGAGGAGGAGACCCAGTACTTC.

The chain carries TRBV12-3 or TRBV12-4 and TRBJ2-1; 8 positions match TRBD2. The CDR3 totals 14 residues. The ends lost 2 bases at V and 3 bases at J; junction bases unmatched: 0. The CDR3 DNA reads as TGTGCCAGCAGTTTACTAGCGGGCTACAATGAGCAGTTCTTC. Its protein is CASSLLAGYNEQFF.

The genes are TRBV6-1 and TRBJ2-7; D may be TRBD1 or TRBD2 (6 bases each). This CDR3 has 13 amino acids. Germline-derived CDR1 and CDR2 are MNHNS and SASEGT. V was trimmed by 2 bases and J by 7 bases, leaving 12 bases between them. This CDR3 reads CASSERGEREQYF. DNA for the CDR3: TGTGCCAGCAGTGAAAGGGGGGAGCGGGAGCAGTACTTC.

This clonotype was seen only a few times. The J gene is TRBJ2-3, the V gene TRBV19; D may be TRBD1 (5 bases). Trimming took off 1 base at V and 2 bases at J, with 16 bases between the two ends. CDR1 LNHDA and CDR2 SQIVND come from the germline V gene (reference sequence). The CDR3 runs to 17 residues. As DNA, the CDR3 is TGTGCCAGTAGTATAGGTTTGCCCCGCAGGGTCACAGATACGCAGTATTTT. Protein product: CASSIGLPRRVTDTQYF.

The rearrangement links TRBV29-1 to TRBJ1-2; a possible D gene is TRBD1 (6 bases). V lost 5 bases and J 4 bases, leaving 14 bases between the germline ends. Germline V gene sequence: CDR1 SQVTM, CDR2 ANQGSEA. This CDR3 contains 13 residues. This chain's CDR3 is CSVSQGTSYGYTF. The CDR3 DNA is TGCAGCGTTTCACAGGGAACTTCCTATGGCTACACCTTC.

CDR3 residues: CASSEAGDNEQFF. The CDR3 DNA follows: TGTGCCAGCAGTGAAGCGGGGGACAATGAGCAGTTCTTC. V usage is TRBV6-1 and J usage is TRBJ2-1; D tentatively reads TRBD1 or TRBD2 (5 bases each). V was cut by 0 bases and J by 5 bases, with 5 bases left in between. The CDR3 is 13 amino acids. Germline CDR1 and CDR2: MNHNS and SASEGT.

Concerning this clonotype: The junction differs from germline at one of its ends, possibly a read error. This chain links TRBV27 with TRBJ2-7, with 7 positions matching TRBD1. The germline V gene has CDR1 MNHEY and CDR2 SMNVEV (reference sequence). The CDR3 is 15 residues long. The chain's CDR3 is CASRLSGQLSYEQYF. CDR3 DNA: TGTGCCAGCAGGTTATCGGGACAGCTATCCTACGAGCAGTACTTC.

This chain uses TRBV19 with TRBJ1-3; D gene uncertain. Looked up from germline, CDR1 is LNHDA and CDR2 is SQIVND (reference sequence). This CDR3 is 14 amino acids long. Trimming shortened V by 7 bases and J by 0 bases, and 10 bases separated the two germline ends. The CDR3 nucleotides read TGTGCCAGTATTAGGAAACCCTCTGGAAACACCATATATTTT. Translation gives CASIRKPSGNTIYF.

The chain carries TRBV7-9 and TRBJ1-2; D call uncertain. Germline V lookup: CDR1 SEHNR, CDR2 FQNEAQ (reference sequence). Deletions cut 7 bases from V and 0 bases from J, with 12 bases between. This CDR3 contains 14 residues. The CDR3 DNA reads TGTGCCAGCACGATGAGTGTAGCTAACTATGGCTACACCTTC. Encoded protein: CASTMSVANYGYTF.

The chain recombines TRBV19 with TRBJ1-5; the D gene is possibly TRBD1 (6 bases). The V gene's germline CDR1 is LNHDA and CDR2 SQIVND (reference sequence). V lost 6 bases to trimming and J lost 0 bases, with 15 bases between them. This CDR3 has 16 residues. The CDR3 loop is CASSRRGGLSNQPQHF. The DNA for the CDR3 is TGTGCCAGTAGCAGGCGAGGGGGGCTTAGCAATCAGCCCCAGCATTTT.

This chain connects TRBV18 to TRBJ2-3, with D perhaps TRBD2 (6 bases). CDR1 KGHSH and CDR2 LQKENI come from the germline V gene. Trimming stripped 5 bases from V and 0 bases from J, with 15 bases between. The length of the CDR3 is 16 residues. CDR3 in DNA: TGTGCCAGCTCAGCATCACTAGCCGCTAGCACAGATACGCAGTATTTT. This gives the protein CASSASLAASTDTQYF.

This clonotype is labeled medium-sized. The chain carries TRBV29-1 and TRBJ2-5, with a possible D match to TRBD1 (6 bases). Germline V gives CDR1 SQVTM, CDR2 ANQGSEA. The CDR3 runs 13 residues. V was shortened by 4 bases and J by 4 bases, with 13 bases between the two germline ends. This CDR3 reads CSVGKGRGETQYF. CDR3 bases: TGCAGCGTTGGCAAGGGCAGGGGAGAGACCCAGTACTTC.

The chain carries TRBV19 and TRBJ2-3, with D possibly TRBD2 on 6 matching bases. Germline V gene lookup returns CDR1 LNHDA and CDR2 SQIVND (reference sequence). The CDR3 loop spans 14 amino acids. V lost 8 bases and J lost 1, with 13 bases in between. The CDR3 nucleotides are TGTGCCAGTGCTTACGGGGAGGGCACAGATACGCAGTATTTT. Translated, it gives CASAYGEGTDTQYF.

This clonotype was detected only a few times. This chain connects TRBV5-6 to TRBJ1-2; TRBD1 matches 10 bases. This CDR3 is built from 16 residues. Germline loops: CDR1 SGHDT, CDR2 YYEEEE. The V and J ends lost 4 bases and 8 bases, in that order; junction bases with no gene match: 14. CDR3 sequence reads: CASSGIYGQGERGYTF. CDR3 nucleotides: TGTGCCAGCAGCGGAATTTATGGACAGGGGGAACGGGGCTACACCTTC.

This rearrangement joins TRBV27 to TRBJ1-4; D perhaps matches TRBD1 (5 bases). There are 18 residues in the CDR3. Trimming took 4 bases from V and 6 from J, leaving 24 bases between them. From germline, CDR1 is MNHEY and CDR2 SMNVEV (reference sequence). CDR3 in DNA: TGTGCCAGCAGTTCCATTCATGACGGCGGGGCGGTGGATGAAAAACTGTTTTTT. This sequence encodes CASSSIHDGGAVDEKLFF.